This T cell receptor beta chain appears in the sequencing data of a study of shared clonotypes between healthy human individuals. Broader study findings: For naive CD4 cells, 4% to 6% of clonotypes were shared across a handful of donors.

V was clipped by 2 bases and J by 2 bases, with 14 bases between them. The CDR3 has 16 residues. From germline, CDR1 is SEHNR and CDR2 FQNEAQ (reference sequence). Sequenced by immunoSEQ multiplex PCR; TCRdb stores in-frame clones only, minus some. The sample shows roughly 2,000,000 clones, approximately 95% of them seen only once. About this clone itself: Its antigen is still unknown.

Naivety among CD8 cells was defined by CD45RO negativity and positive CCR7 selection, thereby excluding terminally differentiated effector memory CD45RA+ cells. The sequence was obtained from a man younger than 30 in good health. Input material: naive CD8+ T cells sorted from blood. This chain joins TRBV7-9 and TRBJ2-3, with D possibly called TRBD1 or TRBD2 (5 bases each). CDR3 amino acids: CASSLTAGSATDTQYF. Here the CDR3 DNA reads TGTGCCAGCAGCTTAACGGCAGGGAGCGCCACAGATACGCAGTATTTT.